A single sample is the source of the 28 T cell receptor beta chains below, sequenced in a study of cytomegalovirus exposure and HLA in healthy donors. PCR primers comprised 60 Vbeta and 13 Jbeta primers. TCRdb's copy holds only in-frame clones and misses some; the assay was immunoSEQ multiplex PCR. The sample carries 85,000 to 100,000 clones, around nine tenths recorded once. Input material: PBMCs. The source is a man aged 30 to 39 in good health and CMV-seropositive.

The rearrangement joins TRBV5-1 to TRBJ2-5; TRBD1 aligns across 9 bases. Germline V gene lookup returns CDR1 SGHRS and CDR2 YFSETQ. The CDR3 length is 17 residues. Unmatched junction bases numbered 13, after V lost 0 bases and J lost 7 bases. The DNA of the CDR3 is TGCGCCAGCAGCTTGGACCCCTGGACAGGGGAACGGGGGACCCAGTACTTC. It is translated as CASSLDPWTGERGTQYF.

This sequence joins TRBV7-9 and TRBJ2-7, with D tentatively TRBD1 (5 bases). Germline loops: CDR1 SEHNR, CDR2 FQNEAQ (reference sequence). The length of the CDR3 is 13 residues. V was shortened by 5 bases and J by 0 bases, with 8 bases between the two germline ends. CDR3 bases: TGTGCCAGCAGCCGACAGTCCTCCTACGAGCAGTACTTC. Translation gives CASSRQSSYEQYF.

The CDR3 region is CASTEGGATEAFF. The DNA of the CDR3 is TGTGCCAGCACCGAAGGAGGGGCAACTGAAGCTTTCTTT. The V call is TRBV28, the J call TRBJ1-1; possibly TRBD1 for D (5 bases). Germline loops: CDR1 MDHEN, CDR2 SYDVKM. Trimming pared 7 bases from V and 5 bases from J, leaving 14 bases between. CDR3 length: 13 amino acids.

The V gene is TRBV9, the J gene TRBJ2-2; D is possibly TRBD1 (5 bases). The ends were cut back, 4 bases at V and 5 bases at J, with 21 bases in the middle. CDR3 length: 17 amino acids. Germline CDR1 reads SGDLS; CDR2 reads YYNGEE. The CDR3 coding sequence is TGTGCCAGCAGCCCCTCCTGGTGGCAGGGAAGAACCGGGGAGCTGTTTTTT. Translation gives CASSPSWWQGRTGELFF.

V gene TRBV6-1 combines with J gene TRBJ2-2; 7 bases line up with TRBD1. V lost 1 base, J lost 12 bases, and 8 bases stayed unmatched. CDR1 MNHNS and CDR2 SASEGT come from the germline V gene. There are 14 residues in the CDR3. Here the CDR3 reads CASSEVDRLGKLFF. In DNA, the CDR3 is TGTGCCAGCAGTGAAGTGGACAGGCTGGGGAAGCTGTTTTTT.

The chain joins TRBV5-1 to TRBJ2-7; D is possibly TRBD1 (6 bases). V was clipped by 0 bases and J by 5 bases, with 12 bases between them. This CDR3 spans 14 amino acids. CDR1 and CDR2 (germline): SGHRS, YFSETQ. CDR3 in DNA: TGCGCCAGCAGCTTGGTGGCACAGGGAAACGAGCAGTACTTC. The encoded protein is CASSLVAQGNEQYF.

The V and J genes are TRBV2 and TRBJ1-1; TRBD1 is a possible D gene (6 bases). There are 15 residues in the CDR3. The germline CDR1 and CDR2 sequences are SNHLY and FYNNEI. The V end was cut by 6 bases, the J end by 0 bases, with 14 bases between. Written as DNA, the CDR3 is TGTGCCAGCAGCCTTTCCGGACAGATGAACACTGAAGCTTTCTTT. The encoded protein is CASSLSGQMNTEAFF.

This sequence joins TRBV6-5 and TRBJ2-7; D call uncertain. V was pared by 11 bases and J by 3 bases, with 11 bases between. Germline V gives CDR1 MNHEY, CDR2 SVGAGI. The CDR3 consists of 11 residues. CDR3 nucleotides: TGTGCCTCCCGACTTGGCTACGAGCAGTACTTC. Amino acids: CASRLGYEQYF.

In DNA form, the CDR3 reads TGTGCCAGCAAACGACTAGCGGGAGTTGGTTACGAGCAGTACTTC. This codes for CASKRLAGVGYEQYF. V and J are TRBV27 and TRBJ2-7; 12 bases are a match to TRBD2. V shed 7 bases, J shed 4 bases, and the junction held 8 bases outside the gene matches. This CDR3 contains 15 residues. Germline V gene lookup returns CDR1 MNHEY and CDR2 SMNVEV (reference sequence).

The V gene is TRBV28, the J gene TRBJ1-2; D is ambiguous. Trimming left V 5 bases short and J 4 bases short, with 11 bases between. This CDR3 comprises 13 residues. Looked up from germline, CDR1 is MDHEN and CDR2 is SYDVKM. CDR3 residues: CASSTPIAYGYTF. CDR3 nucleotide sequence: TGTGCCAGCAGTACTCCGATAGCCTATGGCTACACCTTC.

This chain connects TRBV28 to TRBJ1-5, with D maybe TRBD1 (6 bases). Germline loops: CDR1 MDHEN, CDR2 SYDVKM. V was shortened by 5 bases and J by 0 bases, with 11 bases between the two germline ends. The CDR3 sequence is 15 residues long. The CDR3 DNA follows: TGTGCCAGCAGTACAGGGAAATATAGCAATCAGCCCCAGCATTTT. Translated, it gives CASSTGKYSNQPQHF.

V usage is TRBV18 and J usage is TRBJ1-2; D is possibly TRBD1 (5 bases). CDR1 and CDR2 (germline): KGHSH, LQKENI. The CDR3 has 13 residues. V was cut by 2 bases and J by 6 bases, with 10 bases left in between. The CDR3 DNA reads as TGTGCCAGCTCACCAAGGGGAATCCATGGCTACACCTTC. It translates to CASSPRGIHGYTF.

The J gene is TRBJ2-5, the V gene TRBV5-4; a weak D match, TRBD1 (5 bases). The CDR3 is 14 residues long. V shed 4 bases and J shed 5 bases, with 15 bases lying between them. The germline V gene encodes CDR1 SGHNT and CDR2 YYREEE (reference sequence). CDR3 in DNA: TGTGCCAGCAGCCCGGACCCGAAGGGGGAGACCCAGTACTTC. Protein: CASSPDPKGETQYF.

The chain employs TRBV18 and TRBJ2-2; D perhaps matches TRBD1 (6 bases). This CDR3 comprises 12 residues. V was shortened by 6 bases and J by 5 bases, with 7 bases between the two germline ends. Germline loops: CDR1 KGHSH, CDR2 LQKENI. This chain's CDR3 is CASSQGTGELFF. The CDR3, as DNA: TGTGCCAGCTCGCAGGGGACCGGGGAGCTGTTTTTT.

The genes are TRBV7-2 and TRBJ2-4; D possibly corresponds to TRBD2 (7 bases). V lost 3 bases to trimming and J lost 2 bases, with 11 bases between them. Germline CDR1 SGHTA, CDR2 FQGNSA. The CDR3 covers 15 residues. CDR3 nucleotides: TGTGCCAGCAGCTTGAAGGGGGGGCCCAAAAACATTCAGTACTTC. This sequence encodes CASSLKGGPKNIQYF. Full variable domain (remainder filled in from reference TRBV7-2 and TRBJ2-4): GAGVSQSPSNKVTEKGKDVELRCDPISGHTALYWYRQSLGQGLEFLIYFQGNSAPDKSGLPSDRFSAERTGGSVSTLTIQRTQQEDSAVYLCASSLKGGPKNIQYFGAGTRLSVL.

The V call is TRBV18, the J call TRBJ2-1; 7 positions match TRBD1. Trimming took 4 bases from V and 6 from J; bases not matched to a gene: 9. There are 15 residues in the CDR3. Germline loops: CDR1 KGHSH, CDR2 LQKENI. The CDR3 DNA reads as TGTGCCAGCTCACTAGCCGGGACAGTTTCCAATGAGCAGTTCTTC. Its translation: CASSLAGTVSNEQFF.

The chain combines TRBV5-4 with TRBJ1-1, with a weak D call TRBD1 (6 bases). Germline CDR1 SGHNT, CDR2 YYREEE (reference sequence). Trimming shortened V by 4 bases and J by 2 bases, and 12 bases separated the two germline ends. The CDR3 covers 14 residues. In DNA, the CDR3 is TGTGCCAGCAGCCCGGACAGCTTAAACACTGAAGCTTTCTTT. This codes for CASSPDSLNTEAFF.

V gene TRBV28 combines with J gene TRBJ2-7, with D tentatively TRBD2 (6 bases). The V gene lost 2 bases and the J gene lost 2 bases, with 19 bases spanning the gap. The germline gives CDR1 MDHEN, CDR2 SYDVKM. This CDR3 region has 17 residues. The CDR3, as DNA: TGTGCCAGCAGTTTAGGAGGAGCGGGCCTCCTCCCCTACGAGCAGTACTTC. This translates into CASSLGGAGLLPYEQYF.

The gene calls are TRBV5-1 and TRBJ2-7; D is perhaps TRBD2 (5 bases). The CDR3 is made up of 14 amino acids. Trimming stripped 0 bases from V and 3 bases from J, with 10 bases between. Germline values: CDR1 SGHRS, CDR2 YFSETQ. CDR3 sequence (DNA): TGCGCCAGCAGCTTGGCCGCTAGCCGCTACGAGCAGTACTTC. This codes for CASSLAASRYEQYF.

The rearrangement joins TRBV5-1 to TRBJ1-1; 7 bases fit TRBD1. The CDR3 runs to 16 residues. CDR1 is SGHRS and CDR2 is YFSETQ in the germline V gene. V shed 2 bases and J 1 base; nucleotides not matched to a gene: 8. The CDR3 DNA follows: TGCGCCAGCAGCTTAGACCGGGACAGAGAGAACACTGAAGCTTTCTTT. The encoded protein is CASSLDRDRENTEAFF.

This rearrangement joins TRBV19 to TRBJ2-2; weak D call: TRBD2 (5 bases). V shed 3 bases and J shed 4 bases, with 15 bases lying between them. From germline, CDR1 is LNHDA and CDR2 SQIVND (reference sequence). This CDR3 is 16 amino acids long. CDR3 sequence reads: CASSIANRGSTGELFF. As DNA, the CDR3 is TGTGCCAGTAGTATCGCGAACCGAGGGAGCACCGGGGAGCTGTTTTTT.

The V call is TRBV28, the J call TRBJ2-1; 10 bases are shared with TRBD1. V gave up 7 bases and J gave up 8 bases; unmatched junction bases: 11. This CDR3 is built from 15 residues. Germline CDR1 and CDR2: MDHEN and SYDVKM. CDR3 sequence reads: CASTYRDRGGDEQFF. The CDR3 coding sequence is TGTGCCAGCACCTACCGGGACAGGGGAGGTGATGAGCAGTTCTTC.

This chain connects TRBV7-6 to TRBJ2-1, with 7 bases lining up with TRBD2. CDR1 is SGHVS and CDR2 is FNYEAQ in the germline V gene. With 5 bases clipped from V and 2 bases from J, the junction kept 9 bases outside the gene matches. This CDR3 spans 16 amino acids. The CDR3 spells CASSNLPSGPYNEQFF. The CDR3 region has the DNA TGTGCCAGCAGCAATCTTCCTAGCGGCCCCTACAATGAGCAGTTCTTC.

The chain is built from TRBV28 and TRBJ2-5, with 11 bases that match TRBD2. V lost 4 bases and J lost 8; bases outside the gene matches: 15. Per the germline V gene, CDR1 is MDHEN and CDR2 is SYDVKM. This CDR3 has 17 residues. CDR3: CASSSPGLAVQRGTQYF. In DNA, the CDR3 is TGTGCCAGCAGTTCTCCGGGACTAGCGGTACAAAGAGGAACCCAGTACTTC.

This chain uses TRBV4-1 with TRBJ1-2; 12 bases match TRBD1. Trimming cost V 0 bases and J 7 bases; bases outside gene matches: 6. CDR1 MGHRA and CDR2 YSYEKL come from the germline V gene. The CDR3 runs 16 residues. Written as DNA, the CDR3 is TGCGCCAGCAGCCAAGAAGGGGACAGGGGGCTGGGTGGCTACACCTTC. It codes for CASSQEGDRGLGGYTF.

CDR3: CAWSVSRGLSEKLFF. In nucleotides, the CDR3 is TGTGCCTGGAGTGTCAGCAGGGGTTTGAGTGAAAAACTGTTTTTT. The genes are TRBV30 and TRBJ1-4, with D possibly being TRBD1 (6 bases). Trimming pared 0 bases from V and 7 bases from J, leaving 15 bases between. Germline CDR1 GTSNPN, CDR2 SVGIG (reference sequence). The CDR3 is made up of 15 amino acids.

The table lists this clone with a count of one. The rearrangement links TRBV2 to TRBJ2-7; 10 positions match TRBD2. Trimming at V came to 3 bases and at J to 2 bases, leaving 7 bases not matched to a gene. Germline loops: CDR1 SNHLY, CDR2 FYNNEI. The CDR3 is made up of 16 amino acids. As DNA, the CDR3 is TGTGCCAGCAGTGACCCCACACTAGCGGGGACCTACGAGCAGTACTTC. This codes for CASSDPTLAGTYEQYF.

J is TRBJ1-4 and V is TRBV7-6; D might be TRBD1 (6 bases). The germline V gene has CDR1 SGHVS and CDR2 FNYEAQ. The V gene lost 1 base and the J gene lost 3 bases, with 6 bases spanning the gap. This CDR3 region has 14 residues. CDR3 protein: CASSLGTANEKLFF. CDR3 coding DNA: TGTGCCAGCAGCTTAGGGACAGCTAATGAAAAACTGTTTTTT.